This is a list of T cell receptor beta chains from one sample in a study of shared clonotypes between healthy human individuals. TCRdb's table, derived via immunoSEQ multiplex PCR, lists solely in-frame clones and lacks some. This sample has a few million clones, with under 97% found just once. Sequencing input: naive CD4+ T cells sorted from blood. These receptors all stem from a man between 18 and 35 years old in good health. Both conserved end residues are part of each CDR3. D genes are given only for firm matches. Where a row states a size, it is once, few, many or the class of an expanded clone; other rows omit it.

d_call	v_call	clone_size	j_call	cdr3_aa	cdr3_nt
-	TRBV2	-	TRBJ1-4	CASNRPNEKLFF	TGTGCCAGCAACCGTCCTAATGAAAAACTGTTTTTT
TRBD1	TRBV6-6	-	TRBJ1-5	CASSYDRGKIQPQHF	TGTGCCAGCAGTTACGACAGGGGGAAAATTCAGCCCCAGCATTTT
-	TRBV30	-	TRBJ1-1	CAWSKKGNTEAFF	TGTGCCTGGAGTAAGAAGGGGAACACTGAAGCTTTCTTT
TRBD1	TRBV5-1	-	TRBJ2-2	CASNTGATGELFF	TGCGCCAGCAATACAGGGGCCACCGGGGAGCTGTTTTTT
TRBD1	TRBV6-6	-	TRBJ2-7	CASITRGQNYEQYF	TGTGCCAGCATTACCAGGGGACAGAACTACGAGCAGTACTTC
-	TRBV5-1	-	TRBJ1-3	CASSLIGALSGNTIYF	TGCGCCAGCAGCTTGATAGGTGCCCTCTCTGGAAACACCATATATTTT
-	TRBV5-1	-	TRBJ2-7	CASSLWAGSSYEQYF	TGCGCCAGCAGCTTGTGGGCAGGGTCCTCCTACGAGCAGTACTTC
TRBD1	TRBV28	-	TRBJ2-7	CASSLVGQGKAF	TGTGCCAGCAGTTTAGTGGGACAGGGAAAGGCCTTC
-	TRBV20-1	once	TRBJ2-7	CSARGAEQYF	TGCAGTGCTAGGGGGGCAGAGCAGTACTTC
-	TRBV7-2	-	TRBJ2-7	CASSLAGKQYF	TGTGCCAGCAGCTTGGCAGGAAAGCAGTACTTC
TRBD1	TRBV2	-	TRBJ1-5	CASSEGQGGYQPQHF	TGTGCCAGCAGTGAAGGACAGGGCGGGTACCAGCCCCAGCATTTT
-	TRBV7-2	-	TRBJ2-1	CASSFPPHQLGINEQFF	TGTGCCAGCAGCTTCCCCCCACACCAACTAGGGATCAATGAGCAGTTCTTC
-	TRBV11-2	-	TRBJ2-2	CASSSTNTGELFF	TGTGCCAGCAGCTCAACGAACACCGGGGAGCTGTTTTTT
TRBD1	TRBV6-5	-	TRBJ2-7	CASSYGQGALEQYF	TGTGCCAGCAGTTACGGACAGGGAGCCCTCGAGCAGTACTTC
-	TRBV12-5	once	TRBJ2-7	CASGLGSYEQYF	TGTGCTAGTGGTTTGGGCTCCTACGAGCAGTACTTC
-	TRBV7-5	-	TRBJ1-5	CARSLVGNQPQHF	TGTGCCAGAAGCTTAGTTGGCAATCAGCCCCAGCATTTT
-	TRBV27	-	TRBJ2-7	CASSSSIGPYEQYF	TGTGCCAGCAGTTCTAGTATTGGTCCCTACGAGCAGTACTTC
-	TRBV10-3	-	TRBJ1-1	CAINQGQQNTEAFF	TGTGCCATCAACCAGGGACAACAGAACACTGAAGCTTTCTTT
-	TRBV19	-	TRBJ2-2	CASRNGLNTGELFF	TGTGCCAGTAGAAACGGGTTGAACACCGGGGAGCTGTTTTTT
-	TRBV28	-	TRBJ2-7	CASSPRGSEQYF	TGTGCCAGCAGTCCCCGGGGATCCGAGCAGTACTTC
-	TRBV4-3	-	TRBJ2-4	CASSQDTPAVLAKNIQYF	TGCGCCAGCAGCCAAGATACGCCGGCGGTATTAGCCAAAAACATTCAGTACTTC
TRBD1	TRBV6-1	-	TRBJ2-7	CASNIQGYPSYEQYF	TGTGCCAGCAACATACAGGGGTACCCCTCCTACGAGCAGTACTTC
-	TRBV4-3	-	TRBJ1-5	CASSQEWGSNQPQHF	TGCGCCAGCAGCCAAGAATGGGGGAGCAATCAGCCCCAGCATTTT
TRBD1	TRBV5-6	-	TRBJ1-2	CASSLDRGYGYTF	TGTGCCAGCAGCTTGGACAGGGGCTATGGCTACACCTTC
-	TRBV9	-	TRBJ2-1	CASSVVGGGINEQFF	TGTGCCAGCAGCGTAGTAGGTGGGGGGATAAATGAGCAGTTCTTC
-	TRBV9	-	TRBJ2-1	CASSPNPTGYNEQFF	TGTGCCAGCAGCCCAAATCCCACAGGTTACAATGAGCAGTTCTTC
-	TRBV7-2	-	TRBJ2-1	CASSLVYSLREQFF	TGTGCCAGCAGCTTAGTGTACAGCCTGAGGGAGCAGTTCTTC
TRBD1	TRBV10-3	-	TRBJ1-2	CAINGQGGDAFGYTF	TGTGCCATCAACGGACAGGGGGGCGACGCGTTTGGCTACACCTTC
TRBD2	TRBV5-4	-	TRBJ2-1	CASSFEAGGQGEQFF	TGTGCCAGCAGCTTTGAAGCGGGGGGGCAGGGTGAGCAGTTCTTC
TRBD1	TRBV7-9	-	TRBJ2-2	CATDRDSVTGELFF	TGTGCCACTGACCGGGACAGCGTCACCGGGGAGCTGTTTTTT
-	TRBV10-3	-	TRBJ2-1	CAITDSTTSSSYNEQFF	TGTGCCATCACGGACTCCACAACCTCGAGCTCCTACAATGAGCAGTTCTTC
-	TRBV18	-	TRBJ2-7	CASSPRQSSYEQYF	TGTGCCAGCTCACCGCGACAGAGCTCCTACGAGCAGTACTTC
-	TRBV19	-	TRBJ2-7	CASSPSRVSYEQYF	TGTGCCAGTAGCCCGAGTCGGGTCTCCTACGAGCAGTACTTC
TRBD2	TRBV4-3	-	TRBJ2-3	CASSPLGGSSDTQYF	TGCGCCAGCAGCCCCCTTGGCGGGAGTTCAGATACGCAGTATTTT
-	TRBV6-4	-	TRBJ2-5	CASSDYRKETQYF	TGTGCCAGCAGTGACTACCGAAAAGAGACCCAGTACTTC
-	TRBV4-3	once	TRBJ2-7	CASSHRAGGPYEQYF	TGCGCCAGCAGCCATCGAGCCGGGGGCCCCTACGAGCAGTACTTC
-	TRBV7-2	once	TRBJ1-1	CASSPQPGLNTEAFF	TGTGCCAGCAGCCCCCAACCCGGTTTGAACACTGAAGCTTTCTTT